The 8 T cell receptor beta chains below come from one sample, sequenced in a study of blood T cells in healthy people across ages. The use of a sample-barcoded 5' primer and a J-beta primer mix characterized a second PCR of about 7 to 12 cycles. MiXCR, applied by TCRdb to the 5' RACE reads, yields one record per CDR3 protein. The data show hundreds of thousands of distinct CDR3 sequences, 32% seen once. Sequencing was carried out using blood. The receptor source for this set is a woman older than 75 in good health.

This clonotype was observed a few times. The chain uses TRBV24-1 and TRBJ1-5; a weak D match, TRBD1 (6 bases). Trimming took 4 bases from V and 3 from J, leaving 12 bases between them. CDR1 KGHDR and CDR2 SFDVKD come from the germline V gene. CDR3 size: 15 residues. The CDR3 protein is CATSEAGANNQPQHF. DNA for the CDR3: TGTGCCACCAGTGAGGCAGGGGCGAACAATCAGCCCCAGCATTTT.

In this sample, this clonotype turned up a few times. The chain carries TRBV5-1 and TRBJ1-4; TRBD1 is a possible D gene (5 bases). Trimming took 4 bases from V and 0 from J, leaving 13 bases between them. Germline V CDR1 and CDR2: SGHRS, YFSETQ. The CDR3 runs 16 residues. The CDR3 nucleotides are TGCGCCAGCAGCCCAGGGACTCTCTCAACTAATGAAAAACTGTTTTTT. Its translation is CASSPGTLSTNEKLFF.

This clonotype was counted a few times. The genes are TRBV29-1 and TRBJ1-4; D uncertain. The CDR3 contains 14 residues. The germline V gene has CDR1 SQVTM and CDR2 ANQGSEA. The V and J ends lost 1 base and 6 bases respectively, with 12 bases between them. The CDR3: CSVEVHGLYEKLFF. As DNA, the CDR3 is TGCAGCGTTGAAGTACACGGCTTGTATGAAAAACTGTTTTTT.

This clonotype has a count of ten or more. The chain uses TRBV7-9 and TRBJ2-7; D remains unclear. The V gene lost 4 bases and the J gene lost 3 bases, with 4 bases spanning the gap. Germline lookup yields CDR1 SEHNR and CDR2 FQNEAQ (reference sequence). CDR3 length: 11 residues. The CDR3 sequence: CASSWNYEQYF. The CDR3 DNA follows: TGTGCCAGCAGCTGGAACTACGAGCAGTACTTC. Drawing the rest from reference TRBV7-9 and TRBJ2-7, the complete variable domain is DTGVSQNPRHKITKRGQNVTFRCDPISEHNRLYWYRQTLGQGPEFLTYFQNEAQLEKSRLLSDRFSAERPKGSFSTLEIQRTEQGDSAMYLCASSWNYEQYFGPGTRLTVT.

Of note for this clonotype: Being one base from a much bigger clone, this may be a read error. The CDR3 region is CASSPYPTGGIADTQYF. The DNA for the CDR3 is TGTGCCAGCAGCCCCTACCCGACAGGGGGCATCGCAGATACGCAGTATTTT. The chain has TRBV3-1 and TRBJ2-3; 10 positions match TRBD1. This CDR3 spans 17 amino acids. Germline V gives CDR1 LGHDT, CDR2 YNNKEL (reference sequence). V lost 4 bases and J lost 4; bases outside the gene matches: 11.

In the case of this clonotype: This sequence may be a read error, since a much larger clone differs from it by one base. This chain uses TRBV20-1 with TRBJ2-4; D gene unclear. With 3 bases removed from V and 1 base from J, the gap between germline ends came to 13 bases. CDR3 length: 15 amino acids. Per the germline V gene, CDR1 is DFQATT and CDR2 is SNEGSKA (reference sequence). In DNA, the CDR3 is TGCAGTGCTAGGACCAGGACGTTGGCCAAAAACATTCAGTACTTC. This translates into CSARTRTLAKNIQYF.

With regard to this clonotype: The junction departs from the called germline gene at one end, perhaps through a read error. This chain links TRBV20-1 with TRBJ2-3; D tentatively fits TRBD1 or TRBD2 (5 bases each). The CDR3 extends over 15 amino acids. Germline V gene data show CDR1 as DFQATT and CDR2 as SNEGSKA (reference sequence). DNA of the CDR3: TGCAGCGCCCCCATCGGGGCAGGCAGCACAAATACGCAGTATTTT. Translating gives CSAPIGAGSTNTQYF.

This clonotype was detected ten times or more. CDR3 coding DNA: TGTGCCTGCAGAGGGACAGGGGCCGATCGCTCCTCGTACTTC. Protein: CACRGTGADRSSYF. The V call is TRBV30, the J call TRBJ2-7; 10 nucleotides agree with TRBD1. Trimming at V came to 6 bases and at J to 12 bases, leaving 17 bases not matched to a gene. The germline CDR1 and CDR2 sequences are GTSNPN and SVGIG (reference sequence). The CDR3 is made up of 14 amino acids. The full variable domain, completed using reference TRBV30 and TRBJ2-7, is SQTIHQWPATLVQPVGSPLSLECTVEGTSNPNLYWYRQAAGRGLQLLFYSVGIGQISSEVPQNLSASRPQDRQFILSSKKLLLSDSGFYLCACRGTGADRSSYFGPGTRLTVT.